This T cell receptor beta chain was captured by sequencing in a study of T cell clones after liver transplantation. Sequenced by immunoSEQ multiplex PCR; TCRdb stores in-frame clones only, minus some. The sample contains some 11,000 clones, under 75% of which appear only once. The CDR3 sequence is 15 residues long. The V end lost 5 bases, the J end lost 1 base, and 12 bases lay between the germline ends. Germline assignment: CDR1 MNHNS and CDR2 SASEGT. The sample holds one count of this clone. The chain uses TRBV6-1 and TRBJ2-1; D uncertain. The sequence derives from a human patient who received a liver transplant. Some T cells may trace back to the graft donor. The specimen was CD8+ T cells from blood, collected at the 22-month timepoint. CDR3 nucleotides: TGTGCCAGCAGTTCCCGGGTCCCGTCCTACAATGAGCAGTTCTTC. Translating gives CASSSRVPSYNEQFF.